Below, 23 T cell receptor beta chains from the same sample are listed, as sequenced in a study of T-cell reconstitution after alpha-beta-depleted transplantation in children. Library preparation (for TCRbeta) was performed with unique molecular identifiers. From the PCR reads, TCRdb called clonotypes with MiXCR, one entry per CDR3 protein. The table has 150,000 to 250,000 distinct CDR3 sequences, around 5.9% seen once. The specimen was PBMCs, collected before TCRalphabeta/CD19-depleted stem cell transplant. The receptors shown here come from a girl under three years old with combined immunodeficiency, due to receive a stem cell transplant.

At least ten counts were recorded for this clonotype. The chain recombines TRBV5-1 with TRBJ2-5; D remains unclear. CDR1 SGHRS and CDR2 YFSETQ come from the germline V gene. Trimming took off 3 bases at V and 2 bases at J, with 8 bases between the two ends. This CDR3 is 13 amino acids long. The CDR3 region has the DNA TGCGCCAGCAGCTCCGTCCTTCAAGAGACCCAGTACTTC. Encoded protein: CASSSVLQETQYF.

This clonotype occurred a few times. V and J are TRBV28 and TRBJ1-1, with D unclear. The germline V and J ends were trimmed by 7 bases and 5 bases, with 17 bases remaining between them. CDR3 length: 14 amino acids. CDR1 is MDHEN, CDR2 SYDVKM, per germline. The CDR3 spells CASKPPAGRTEAFF. The CDR3 DNA reads as TGTGCCAGCAAACCCCCCGCGGGGAGGACTGAAGCTTTCTTT.

In this sample, this clonotype turned up a few times. V is TRBV7-8 and J is TRBJ2-7, with 9 bases matching TRBD2. The CDR3 totals 15 residues. CDR1 SGHVS and CDR2 FQNEAQ come from the germline V gene. V dropped 1 base and J dropped 5; count of bases not matched to a gene: 6. Here the CDR3 DNA reads TGTGCCAGCAGCTTAGTCCTAGCGGGAACCAACGAGCAGTACTTC. It translates to CASSLVLAGTNEQYF.

This clonotype was detected ten times or more. The V and J genes are TRBV29-1 and TRBJ2-1; a weak D match, TRBD2 (6 bases). The germline V gene encodes CDR1 SQVTM and CDR2 ANQGSEA. This CDR3 is built from 16 residues. V lost 1 base to trimming and J lost 4 bases, with 17 bases between them. This CDR3 is CSVEAGVSRGYNEQFF. The CDR3 DNA sequence: TGCAGCGTTGAAGCGGGAGTTTCACGGGGGTACAATGAGCAGTTCTTC.

This clonotype has at least ten counts. The V and J genes are TRBV29-1 and TRBJ2-2, with 7 bases fitting TRBD1. The CDR3 covers 13 residues. The J segment lost 3 bases and the V segment lost 8 bases, leaving 6 bases of the junction unmatched. Germline loops: CDR1 SQVTM, CDR2 ANQGSEA. CDR3 in amino acids: CSLRDRDTGELFF. The CDR3 nucleotides are TGCAGCCTCCGGGACAGAGACACCGGGGAGCTGTTTTTT.

This clonotype was recorded many times. The chain has TRBV7-6 and TRBJ1-2; no reliable D call. The CDR3 loop spans 12 amino acids. The germline V and J ends were trimmed by 5 bases and 6 bases, with 10 bases remaining between them. Germline V gene data show CDR1 as SGHVS and CDR2 as FNYEAQ. CDR3 bases: TGTGCCAGCAGCCTCTTGAGAGATGGCTACACCTTC. It codes for CASSLLRDGYTF.

This clonotype was counted at least ten times. The rearrangement links TRBV5-1 to TRBJ1-6; D remains unclear. Germline CDR1 SGHRS, CDR2 YFSETQ. This CDR3 comprises 14 residues. V was clipped by 0 bases and J by 8 bases, with 9 bases between them. For the CDR3, the DNA is TGCGCCAGCAGCTTGGGACTGGGAGATTCACCCCTCCACTTT. Translated: CASSLGLGDSPLHF.

This clonotype has a count of ten or more. The V call is TRBV20-1, the J call TRBJ2-3; D might be TRBD1 (6 bases). Between the trimmed V and J ends, which lost 3 bases and 4 bases, there was a span of 17 bases. Germline values: CDR1 DFQATT, CDR2 SNEGSKA (reference sequence). The CDR3 is made up of 15 amino acids. CDR3 coding DNA: TGCAGTGCTAGGGAGGATACAGGGATCCCAGATACGCAGTATTTT. This translates into CSAREDTGIPDTQYF.

This clonotype was detected many times. The chain is built from TRBV7-3 and TRBJ2-1, with 8 bases that match TRBD2. Germline values: CDR1 SGHTA, CDR2 FQGTGA. The CDR3 sequence is 17 residues long. The trim removed 5 bases at V and 4 bases at J, leaving 13 bases unmatched. The DNA for the CDR3 is TGTGCCAGCAGCCCTCTGGGAGCGGGAGCCTCATACAATGAGCAGTTCTTC. The encoded protein is CASSPLGAGASYNEQFF.

This clonotype was recorded at least ten times. The chain recombines TRBV24-1 with TRBJ2-1; D unresolved. V gave up 5 bases and J gave up 7 bases, with 11 bases separating them. CDR1 is KGHDR and CDR2 is SFDVKD in the germline V gene. The CDR3 consists of 13 residues. The CDR3 bases are TGTGCCACCAGTGGAAGCAGGATGAATGAGCAGTTCTTC. Translating gives CATSGSRMNEQFF.

This clonotype was seen at least ten times. The rearrangement links TRBV6-2 or TRBV6-3 to TRBJ2-2; D gene ambiguous. V was shortened by 2 bases and J by 5 bases, with 15 bases between the two germline ends. Germline V lookup: CDR1 MNHEY, CDR2 SVGEGT. This CDR3 region has 16 residues. CDR3 DNA sequence: TGTGCCAGCAGTTACCCCCGCCCGACTGGAACCGGGGAGCTGTTTTTT. It is translated as CASSYPRPTGTGELFF.

This clonotype showed up many times. The CDR3 DNA reads TGTGCCAGCAGTTTAGGAAGGCCAGAGCAGTACTTC. This codes for CASSLGRPEQYF. The chain links TRBV12-3 or TRBV12-4 to TRBJ2-7; unclear D gene. The CDR3 extends over 12 amino acids. The germline V and J ends were trimmed by 1 base and 7 bases, with 8 bases remaining between them.

This clonotype was detected ten times or more. V usage is TRBV9 and J usage is TRBJ2-1; 11 nucleotides line up with TRBD2. The CDR3 covers 17 residues. CDR1 SGDLS and CDR2 YYNGEE come from the germline V gene. With 3 bases clipped from V and 10 bases from J, the junction kept 15 bases outside the gene matches. The CDR3 region has the DNA TGTGCCAGCAGCGCCTATCTTAGCGGGGGGGCCTCGGGAGAGCAGTTCTTC. It codes for CASSAYLSGGASGEQFF. Full variable domain (missing parts from reference TRBV9 and TRBJ2-1): DSGVTQTPKHLITATGQRVTLRCSPRSGDLSVYWYQQSLDQGLQFLIQYYNGEERAKGNILERFSAQQFPDLHSELNLSSLELGDSALYFCASSAYLSGGASGEQFFGPGTRLTVL.

This clonotype was observed at least ten times. This rearrangement joins TRBV29-1 to TRBJ2-7, with no clear D. The germline gives CDR1 SQVTM, CDR2 ANQGSEA. CDR3 length equals 14 residues. V lost 1 base and J 6 bases, leaving 16 bases between the germline ends. The CDR3 reads CSVEGSTVAAEQYF. CDR3 nucleotide sequence: TGCAGCGTTGAAGGGTCTACGGTGGCGGCCGAGCAGTACTTC.

This clonotype showed up many times. The chain couples TRBV10-3 to TRBJ2-5, with 7 bases fitting TRBD2. Per germline, CDR1 ENHRY and CDR2 SYGVKD. V lost 4 bases and J lost 2; bases outside the gene matches: 7. The CDR3 length is 15 residues. CDR3 bases: TGTGCCATCAGTGCCGGGACTAACCCTCAAGAGACCCAGTACTTC. This sequence encodes CAISAGTNPQETQYF.

Ten or more counts support this clonotype. The chain recombines TRBV5-4 with TRBJ1-2; 7 nucleotides match TRBD1. The junction had 6 bases not matched to a gene; V was cut back by 4 bases and J by 6 bases. This CDR3 comprises 13 residues. Per germline, CDR1 SGHNT and CDR2 YYREEE (reference sequence). Here the CDR3 DNA reads TGTGCCAGCAGCCAGGACAGGAGCAATGGCTACACCTTC. Its translation is CASSQDRSNGYTF.

This clonotype has at least ten counts. The chain links TRBV20-1 to TRBJ2-1; 7 positions match TRBD1. Germline V gene lookup returns CDR1 DFQATT and CDR2 SNEGSKA (reference sequence). V lost 2 bases to trimming and J lost 9 bases; unmatched junction nucleotides: 4. The CDR3 has 12 residues. CDR3 nucleotides: TGCAGTGCTAGACTAGGGGGCGCTGAGCAGTTCTTC. This gives the protein CSARLGGAEQFF.

The V and J genes are TRBV29-1 and TRBJ2-1, with D perhaps TRBD2 (6 bases). In germline, CDR1 is SQVTM, CDR2 ANQGSEA. Trimming shortened V by 3 bases and J by 4 bases, and 28 bases separated the two germline ends. The CDR3 extends over 19 amino acids. CDR3 sequence reads: CSVDGRWGDRDFRYNEQFF. The CDR3 nucleotides are TGCAGCGTTGATGGAAGGTGGGGGGACCGGGACTTCCGATACAATGAGCAGTTCTTC.

This clonotype appeared many times. The chain employs TRBV7-2 and TRBJ2-2; D is uncertain. Trimming took off 0 bases at V and 4 bases at J, with 12 bases between the two ends. Germline CDR1 SGHTA, CDR2 FQGNSA. CDR3 length: 16 amino acids. CDR3 residues: CASSLAWPRGTGELFF. The CDR3, as DNA: TGTGCCAGCAGCTTAGCTTGGCCCCGAGGCACCGGGGAGCTGTTTTTT. Based on the CDR3 plus reference TRBV7-2 and TRBJ2-2, the full variable domain is GAGVSQSPSNKVTEKGKDVELRCDPISGHTALYWYRQSLGQGLEFLIYFQGNSAPDKSGLPSDRFSAERTGGSVSTLTIQRTQQEDSAVYLCASSLAWPRGTGELFFGEGSRLTVL.

The rearrangement joins TRBV25-1 to TRBJ2-5, with D unclear. CDR1 MGHDK and CDR2 SYGVNS come from the germline V gene. The length of the CDR3 is 17 residues. Deletions cut 2 bases from V and 5 bases from J, with 21 bases between. CDR3 DNA: TGTGCCAGCAGTGAAGATTTTGCGAGACTGCCCCCGGAGACCCAGTACTTC. This encodes CASSEDFARLPPETQYF.

This clonotype was seen a handful of times. The genes are TRBV5-4 and TRBJ2-5, with D maybe TRBD1 (6 bases). CDR3 length equals 16 residues. Trimming took off 1 base at V and 2 bases at J, with 15 bases between the two ends. CDR1 is SGHNT and CDR2 is YYREEE in the germline V gene (reference sequence). DNA for the CDR3: TGTGCCAGCAGCTTGTTCAGGGGCGCGAATCAAGAGACCCAGTACTTC. It specifies CASSLFRGANQETQYF.

This clonotype was found many times. The CDR3 DNA reads as TGTGCCAGCAGTACGGGGGCCGGATACACTGAAGCTTTCTTT. The encoded protein is CASSTGAGYTEAFF. The chain combines TRBV6-2 or TRBV6-3 with TRBJ1-1, with D tentatively TRBD1 (6 bases). Germline CDR1 MNHEY, CDR2 SVGEGT. V was pared by 5 bases and J by 3 bases, with 13 bases between. The CDR3 runs to 14 residues.

This clonotype came up a few times. The V gene is TRBV14, the J gene TRBJ1-1, with a weak D call TRBD1 (6 bases). This CDR3 has 18 residues. In germline, CDR1 is SGHDN, CDR2 FVKESK. V was shortened by 0 bases and J by 3 bases, with 20 bases between the two germline ends. CDR3 DNA sequence: TGTGCCAGCAGCCAAGACAATTTTTTACAGGGCTGGGACACTGAAGCTTTCTTT. Protein: CASSQDNFLQGWDTEAFF.